The 20 T cell receptor beta chains reported below all come from one sample, sequenced in a study of blood T cells in healthy people across ages. The authors ran a second PCR of roughly 7 to 11 cycles using a sample-barcoded 5' primer and a J-beta primer mix. MiXCR, applied by TCRdb to the 5' RACE reads, yields one record per CDR3 protein. The repertoire holds about 640,000 distinct CDR3 sequences, with around 31% as singletons. The sequenced material came from blood. The receptors originated from a woman older than 75 in good health.

This clonotype showed up just a few times. V usage is TRBV5-3 and J usage is TRBJ1-5, with 10 bases that match TRBD1. TRBV5-3 is an open reading frame whose function is uncertain. The CDR3 consists of 16 residues. The J segment lost 5 bases and the V segment lost 2 bases, leaving 7 bases of the junction unmatched. The CDR3 coding sequence is TGTGCCAGAAGCTTCAGGCCCGGGACAGGGGATCAGCCCCAGCATTTT. Translating gives CARSFRPGTGDQPQHF.

Worth noting for this clonotype: It may be a read error: a sequence one base away is much more abundant. The final CDR3 position lacks the conserved phenylalanine or tryptophan, pointing to a likely read error. This chain uses TRBV18 with TRBJ2-7; TRBD2 matches 9 bases. With 3 bases clipped from V and 2 bases from J, the junction kept 5 bases outside the gene matches. The CDR3 contains 15 residues. CDR1 KGHSH and CDR2 LQKENI come from the germline V gene. CDR3 sequence: CASSPQAGGTYEQYC. In DNA, the CDR3 is TGTGCCAGCTCACCGCAAGCGGGGGGAACCTACGAGCAGTACTGC.

The sample holds a few counts of this clonotype. This rearrangement joins TRBV7-9 to TRBJ1-6; D is undetermined. From germline, CDR1 is SEHNR and CDR2 FQNEAQ (reference sequence). Trimming took 3 bases from V and 3 from J, leaving 9 bases between them. The CDR3 length is 15 residues. The chain's CDR3 is CASSFFQNYNSPLHF. CDR3 DNA: TGTGCCAGCAGCTTTTTCCAGAACTATAATTCACCCCTCCACTTT. The full variable domain, rest sourced from reference TRBV7-9 and TRBJ1-6, is DTGVSQNPRHKITKRGQNVTFRCDPISEHNRLYWYRQTLGQGPEFLTYFQNEAQLEKSRLLSDRFSAERPKGSFSTLEIQRTEQGDSAMYLCASSFFQNYNSPLHFGNGTRLTVT.

This clonotype was seen repeatedly, ten times or more. The rearrangement links TRBV5-6 to TRBJ2-1; D is tentatively TRBD1 or TRBD2 (7 bases each). Germline V gene lookup returns CDR1 SGHDT and CDR2 YYEEEE. There are 16 residues in the CDR3. Deletions cut 4 bases from V and 4 bases from J, with 18 bases between. DNA for the CDR3: TGTGCCAGCAGCCCGGAGGGGGCGGGGGCGTACAATGAGCAGTTCTTC. It encodes CASSPEGAGAYNEQFF.

With respect to this clonotype: A much larger clone lies a single base off, so this may be a read error. In DNA, the CDR3 is TGTGCCACCAAAGGACAGGGGAATTCACCCCTCCACTTT. The encoded protein is CATKGQGNSPLHF. The chain has TRBV10-3 and TRBJ1-6; 9 bases are a match to TRBD1. Germline V gene lookup returns CDR1 ENHRY and CDR2 SYGVKD. This CDR3 is built from 13 residues. Trimming cost V 10 bases and J 7 bases; bases outside gene matches: 5.

The rearrangement joins TRBV18 to TRBJ1-2; unclear D gene. CDR3 length equals 14 residues. V was pared by 6 bases and J by 8 bases, with 19 bases between. The germline V gene encodes CDR1 KGHSH and CDR2 LQKENI. The CDR3 protein is CASSRVGSAAGYTF. Here the CDR3 DNA reads TGTGCCAGCTCCCGAGTCGGCTCCGCTGCCGGCTACACCTTC.

The CDR3 DNA sequence: TGTGCCAGCAGCTTAGGAGGGGTGGCTAGAGGCTACACCTTC. Protein sequence: CASSLGGVARGYTF. V gene TRBV7-9 combines with J gene TRBJ1-2; possible D gene TRBD1, 5 bases. The CDR3 spans 14 residues. Germline V gene data show CDR1 as SEHNR and CDR2 as FQNEAQ (reference sequence). V was clipped by 1 base and J by 8 bases, with 14 bases between them.

The sample holds a few counts of this clonotype. CDR3 sequence: CASSPLDTINSGANVLTF. The CDR3 DNA follows: TGCGCCAGCAGCCCGTTGGACACCATCAATTCTGGGGCCAACGTCCTGACTTTC. The genes are TRBV4-3 and TRBJ2-6; tentative D call: TRBD1 (5 bases). The CDR3 length is 18 residues. Germline CDR1 reads LGHNA; CDR2 reads YSLEER. With 4 bases removed from V and 1 base from J, the gap between germline ends came to 17 bases.

This clonotype appeared a few times. A single base separates this from a much larger clone, so it may be a read error. The chain links TRBV27 to TRBJ2-7, with 8 bases that match TRBD2. This CDR3 spans 16 amino acids. Per germline, CDR1 MNHEY and CDR2 SMNVEV (reference sequence). V shed 1 base, J shed 7 bases, and the junction held 12 bases outside the gene matches. The CDR3 DNA reads as TGTGCCAGCAGTTTATTGGTCGGGGGGGCCTACAATGAGCAGTACTTC. This encodes CASSLLVGGAYNEQYF.

This clonotype appeared many times. A much more abundant neighbour one base away suggests this may be a read error. The J gene is TRBJ2-5, the V gene TRBV6-1; tentatively, D is TRBD2 (6 bases). Germline loops: CDR1 MNHNS, CDR2 SASEGT. Trimming took 2 bases from V and 11 from J, leaving 18 bases between them. The CDR3 is made up of 14 amino acids. The DNA for the CDR3 is TGTGCCAGCAGTGAAATCTGGGACTCTAGGGAGCAGTACTTC. It yields the protein CASSEIWDSREQYF.

This clonotype was seen at least ten times. V gene TRBV7-3 combines with J gene TRBJ2-1, with D possibly TRBD2 on 7 matching bases. The ends were cut back, 5 bases at V and 8 bases at J, with 13 bases in the middle. The CDR3 runs to 13 residues. Germline assignment: CDR1 SGHTA and CDR2 FQGTGA. The CDR3 DNA reads TGTGCCAGCAGCATACAGGGAGGGTATGAGCAGTTCTTC. Protein sequence: CASSIQGGYEQFF.

This clonotype was counted ten times or more. The J gene is TRBJ1-2, the V gene TRBV11-1; D is unclear. V was clipped by 1 base and J by 6 bases, with 9 bases between them. The CDR3 length is 13 residues. CDR1 is SGHAT, CDR2 FQDESV, per germline (reference sequence). The CDR3 DNA sequence: TGTGCCAGCAGCTTAGTGGCCTTCGATGGCTACACCTTC. Amino acids: CASSLVAFDGYTF.

The chain carries TRBV13 and TRBJ2-1, with 9 positions matching TRBD1. V gave up 1 base and J gave up 8 bases; unmatched junction bases: 6. The CDR3 has 15 amino acids. Germline V gives CDR1 PRHDT, CDR2 FYEKMQ (reference sequence). The CDR3 DNA is TGTGCCAGCAGCTTAGTTGGGACAGGGAGAGATGAGCAGTTCTTC. The encoded protein is CASSLVGTGRDEQFF.

This clonotype has more than one count but fewer than ten. J is TRBJ1-1 and V is TRBV28, with a possible D match to TRBD1 (5 bases). CDR1 MDHEN and CDR2 SYDVKM come from the germline V gene. CDR3 length equals 12 residues. Trimming took off 9 bases at V and 1 base at J, with 9 bases between the two ends. The CDR3 coding sequence is TGTGCCAGTTGTACAGGGAACACTGAAGCTTTCTTT. Its protein product is CASCTGNTEAFF. The full variable domain, with the rest looked up from reference TRBV28 and TRBJ1-1, is DVKVTQSSRYLVKRTGEKVFLECVQDMDHENMFWYRQDPGLGLRLIYFSYDVKMKEKGDIPEGYSVSREKKERFSLILESASTNQTSMYLCASCTGNTEAFFGQGTRLTVV.

The chain uses TRBV6-2 or TRBV6-3 and TRBJ2-7; 8 bases match TRBD2. V shed 2 bases, J shed 3 bases, and the junction held 3 bases outside the gene matches. CDR1 and CDR2 from the germline V gene are MNHEY and SVGEGT. CDR3 length: 14 amino acids. For the CDR3, the DNA is TGTGCCAGCAGTTACCAGGGACTAGGCTACGAGCAGTACTTC. Protein sequence: CASSYQGLGYEQYF.

Comments on this clonotype: A read error may be the cause here, since a much bigger clone is one base away. This chain uses TRBV4-1 with TRBJ2-1, with TRBD2 matching over 10 bases. The tail of the sequence fits TRBJ2-7 better, so the J call may be wrong. The CDR3 covers 16 residues. Germline CDR1 is MGHRA and CDR2 is YSYEKL. Here the CDR3 DNA reads TGCGCCAGCAGCCCAGTAGCGGGGGGCCTCTACAATGAGCAGTACTTC. Translating gives CASSPVAGGLYNEQYF.

Remarks on this clonotype: With a much larger clone just one base away, this may be a read error. The chain joins TRBV6-1 to TRBJ2-7; 9 positions agree with TRBD2. Trimming removed 4 bases from V and 5 bases from J; junction bases left unmatched: 9. The CDR3 is made up of 15 amino acids. Germline values: CDR1 MNHNS, CDR2 SASEGT. Here the CDR3 DNA reads TGTGCCAGCAGTGCGGGCGGGAGGGATAGCCACGAGCAGTACTTC. Its protein is CASSAGGRDSHEQYF.

This clonotype showed up many times. V is TRBV3-1 and J is TRBJ1-2, with TRBD1 as a possible D gene (5 bases). Germline V lookup: CDR1 LGHDT, CDR2 YNNKEL (reference sequence). Trimming shortened V by 4 bases and J by 2 bases, and 11 bases separated the two germline ends. The CDR3 totals 14 residues. The chain's CDR3 is CASSLETANYGYTF. CDR3 coding DNA: TGTGCCAGCAGCCTGGAGACAGCAAACTATGGCTACACCTTC.

This clonotype was observed many times. The chain joins TRBV6-6 to TRBJ2-5, with 9 bases fitting TRBD1. The CDR3 has 14 residues. The germline CDR1 and CDR2 sequences are MNHNY and SVGAGI (reference sequence). The trim removed 7 bases at V and 4 bases at J, leaving 7 bases unmatched. The CDR3 sequence: CASIKDRGLETQYF. For the CDR3, the DNA is TGTGCCAGCATCAAGGACAGGGGTTTAGAGACCCAGTACTTC.

The table lists this clonotype with a few counts. A clone one base away is much larger, so this may be a read error. The gene calls are TRBV6-5 and TRBJ1-2, with a tentative D call TRBD1 (5 bases). This CDR3 comprises 12 residues. Germline V CDR1 and CDR2: MNHEY, SVGAGI. V dropped 2 bases and J dropped 7 bases, with 8 bases sitting between them. The CDR3 loop is CASSYAGGGYTF. CDR3 DNA sequence: TGTGCCAGCAGTTACGCTGGGGGTGGCTACACCTTC.